This TCR beta chain was captured in a study of blood T cell repertoires in COVID-19. This CDR3 region has 15 residues. The germline V and J ends were trimmed by 3 bases and 3 bases, with 13 bases remaining between them. Germline-derived CDR1 and CDR2 are SGHRS and YFSETQ. Participants' own reports of clinical history determined their cohort assignment. Assay used: immunoSEQ multiplex PCR; TCRdb lists only in-frame clones, some missing. Found here are more than 150,000 clones, almost 85% of them singletons; the top ten hold roughly 11%. This sequence was found in a man aged 45-65 years who had recovered from COVID-19. Material: PBMCs or T cells enriched from blood (not recorded which). The rearrangement uses TRBV5-1 and TRBJ1-5; tentatively, D is TRBD1 (6 bases). CDR3 sequence: CASSWRGGNNQPQHF. CDR3 bases: TGCGCCAGCAGCTGGAGAGGGGGAAACAATCAGCCCCAGCATTTT.